This TCR beta chain was sequenced in a study of post-analysis software for immune sequencing data (dated by TCRdb to between 2015 and 2017). For the wider study: Relapsing-remitting, secondary progressive and progressive-relapsing multiple sclerosis were recorded as disease courses, and subtype annotation was lacking for some patients. A subset of samples was prepared in parallel using single-end sample barcoding, then pooled and co-amplified after Illumina adapter ligation. The patient repertoires were set against eleven to twelve previously published healthy control repertoires from donors whose ages ranged from roughly 6 to 27 years.

The library was prepared using PCR. These reads were obtained on an Illumina HiSeq 2500. Unique molecular identifiers were incorporated into TCR beta cDNA libraries to reduce PCR and sequencing biases. Per 1 to 10 million input T cells, roughly 0.5 million cDNA molecules were obtained, such that each molecule approximated one T cell. The patient libraries were prepared and sequenced with the same protocol used for the earlier healthy control dataset. Samples belonging to the same batch were prepared together, multiplexed and sequenced on a shared HiSeq lane. Per the original workflow: Raw barcoded reads were processed with MIGEC, discarding single-read molecular identifier groups before consensus assembly and CDR3 extraction. Clonotype tables were post-analysed with VDJtools, and diversity was normalized by down-sampling all datasets to the smallest sample size. To correct batch-related cross-sample contamination, repertoire overlap clustering matched CDR3 amino acid sequences but not nucleotide sequences. The public reads were run again by TCRdb, first through fastp at Q25 and then through MiXCR, and only productive beta chains were kept. Entries are consolidated by CDR3 protein sequence, retaining the most common genes and DNA. These V and J calls derive from TCRdb rather than the authors' analysis. For this sample there are some 890,000 distinct CDR3 sequences; approximately 57% appear just once. Clones ranked in the top ten supply over 4% of the sample.

This clonotype was detected a few times. Its specific antigen is unknown. It has no much larger one-base neighbor in the sample; base qualities were not kept. The paper as a whole reports these results and caveats: Significantly lower normalized Chao1 diversity was found in multiple sclerosis patients than in controls, suggesting substantial peripheral T-cell clonal expansion. Direct clustering with F measure revealed strong co-clustering of samples prepared in the same batch, which led to a batch-effect correction. The multiple sclerosis patient group was slightly younger than the control group. Significantly higher frequencies in patients than in controls were found for a few TRBV segments, including TRBV5-6, TRBV5-1 and TRBV20-1.

To demonstrate the VDJtools post-analysis software, TCR beta repertoires were profiled from the peripheral blood of about 13 young patients with multiple sclerosis. The patients with multiple sclerosis were children and adolescents between roughly 6 and 17 years of age. Spanning cysteine to phenylalanine, the CDR3 consists of 15 amino acids. The read is trimmed to its CDR3 DNA, 45 bases read in frame from base 1. CDR1 DFQATT and CDR2 SNEGSKA are derived from the germline V gene (reference sequence). The V gene is TRBV20-1 and the J gene is TRBJ2-4, with 12 bases aligning to TRBD2. TRBJ2-7 explains the end of the DNA better; the J call may be wrong. The sequencing input was blood. The sequence derives from a girl aged 5-17 years with multiple sclerosis. The nucleotide sequence is given as TGCAGTGCTAGCTCTAGCGGGAGGGCCTTGTACGAGCAGTACTTC. It encodes CSASSSGRALYEQYF.